A selection of T cell receptor beta chains follows, all from one sample in a study of cytomegalovirus exposure and HLA in healthy donors. Libraries were prepared by immunoSEQ multiplex PCR; TCRdb keeps only in-frame clonotypes and omits some of them. The sample has approximately 68,000 clones. Specimen: PBMCs. Every receptor here comes from a female donor in good health and CMV-seropositive. Both conserved end residues are part of each CDR3. Each record gives: D gene, V gene, J gene, CDR3 DNA, CDR3 protein. A D gene is named only where the DNA matches it firmly.

.	TRBV7-2	TRBJ2-7	TGTGCCAGCAGCTTGGCCAGGGGAGACGAGCAGTACTTC	CASSLARGDEQYF
.	TRBV7-9	TRBJ1-3	TGTGCCAGCAGCTTACAGGGCCGTGGAAACACCATATATTTT	CASSLQGRGNTIYF
TRBD1	TRBV5-1	TRBJ1-2	TGCGCCAGCAGCCTGGGGTCGGCAGGGGGCTCTTATGGCTACACCTTC	CASSLGSAGGSYGYTF
TRBD2	TRBV14	TRBJ2-3	TGTGCCAGCAGCCCCACGGGAGCCGGAGCGGGGGGTAATACGCAGTATTTT	CASSPTGAGAGGNTQYF
.	TRBV19	TRBJ1-5	TGTGCCAGTAGTATCGGGAGTAGCAATCAGCCCCAGCATTTT	CASSIGSSNQPQHF
.	TRBV19	TRBJ2-6	TGTGCCAGTAGGTCAAACAGGGAGGGGATTTCGCCTGGGGCCAACGTCCTGACTTTC	CASRSNREGISPGANVLTF
.	TRBV18	TRBJ2-2	TGTGCCAGCTCACCAATTACCCCGGTTGGCGGGGAGCTGTTTTTT	CASSPITPVGGELFF
TRBD2	TRBV7-6	TRBJ2-1	TGTGCCAGCAGCTTAGGAATAACTTCTGAGCGGGGGGCGAATGAGCAGTTCTTC	CASSLGITSERGANEQFF
.	TRBV30	TRBJ2-5	TGTGCCTGGAGTCTCTTTGCGGGGATCCAAGAGACCCAGTACTTC	CAWSLFAGIQETQYF
.	TRBV27	TRBJ2-7	TGTGCCAGCAGTTTGAGGGGGACGGTTCAGCGGAACGAGCAGTACTTC	CASSLRGTVQRNEQYF
TRBD1	TRBV29-1	TRBJ1-2	TGCAGCGTTGAAGATGCCGGTCAGAGGGGGCGAGAAGGCTACACCTTC	CSVEDAGQRGREGYTF
TRBD2	TRBV11-3	TRBJ2-1	TGTGCCAGCAGCAAAGGACTAGCGCATAATGAGCAGTTCTTC	CASSKGLAHNEQFF
.	TRBV25-1	TRBJ2-7	TGTGCCAGCAGTGACAGGAAGTACGAGCAGTACTTC	CASSDRKYEQYF
TRBD1	TRBV14	TRBJ1-4	TGTGCCAGCAGCCTCCGACAGGGGGCAGGGAAAAAACTGTTTTTT	CASSLRQGAGKKLFF
.	TRBV28	TRBJ1-5	TGTGCCAGCAGTATCCCAATTTCAGGGCTTAATCAGCCCCAGCATTTT	CASSIPISGLNQPQHF
.	TRBV7-2	TRBJ2-3	TGTGCCAGCAGCTCGACCGGGAGTAGTCCAGATACGCAGTATTTT	CASSSTGSSPDTQYF
.	TRBV6-6	TRBJ2-2	TGTGCCAGCAGTTACTCGGGGCAATCCGGGGAGCTGTTTTTT	CASSYSGQSGELFF
.	TRBV4-3	TRBJ1-4	TGCGCCAGCAGCCAAAGGTTCGTAGGGAGTGAAAAACTGTTTTTT	CASSQRFVGSEKLFF
TRBD1	TRBV5-1	TRBJ2-7	TGCGCCAGCAGCTTGTCATCTTTGGGACAGGGCTACGAGCAGTACTTC	CASSLSSLGQGYEQYF
.	TRBV5-4	TRBJ2-5	TGTGCCAGCAGCGGTGACCGTACGGGGACTTACCAAGAGACCCAGTACTTC	CASSGDRTGTYQETQYF
TRBD2	TRBV29-1	TRBJ2-7	TGCAGCGTGACTAGCTCGGGTAACTCCTACGAGCAGTACTTC	CSVTSSGNSYEQYF
TRBD1	TRBV6-5	TRBJ2-2	TGTGCCAGCAGTAAAGAGACAGGGTTCACCGGGGAGCTGTTTTTT	CASSKETGFTGELFF
TRBD2	TRBV18	TRBJ2-2	TGTGCCAGCTCACCATCGGGACTAGCGGGAGGCACCGGGGAGCTGTTTTTT	CASSPSGLAGGTGELFF
TRBD2	TRBV29-1	TRBJ2-3	TGCAGCGTTACAGCGGGAGTGTTCCCCGATACGCAGTATTTT	CSVTAGVFPDTQYF
.	TRBV7-2	TRBJ2-3	TGTGCCAGCAGCGGACAGTGGGGCACAGATACGCAGTATTTT	CASSGQWGTDTQYF
.	TRBV18	TRBJ2-2	TGTGCCAGCCAGGGCCAGACGACCGGGGAGCTGTTTTTT	CASQGQTTGELFF